The 23 T cell receptor beta chains presented below share a single source sample, sequenced in a study of T cell responses to AZD1222 COVID-19 vaccine. The method was immunoSEQ multiplex PCR; TCRdb's version includes in-frame clones alone and lacks a portion of them. This sample has 100,000 to 120,000 clones, with roughly 87% found just once. The sequencing used peripheral blood, collected on day 0 of AZD1222 vaccination. All receptors come from an adult in good health.

This sequence joins TRBV7-9 and TRBJ2-2; 9 bases map to TRBD1. Germline CDR1 and CDR2: SEHNR and FQNEAQ (reference sequence). The CDR3 consists of 13 residues. The trim removed 5 bases at V and 8 bases at J, leaving 3 bases unmatched. Here the CDR3 DNA reads TGTGCCAGCAGCCTCGGGACAGGGGGGGAGCTGTTTTTT. This translates into CASSLGTGGELFF.

This sequence joins TRBV15 and TRBJ2-6; D unclear. V was shortened by 0 bases and J by 1 base, with 10 bases between the two germline ends. This CDR3 contains 17 residues. Germline CDR1 is LNHNV and CDR2 is YYDKDF (reference sequence). CDR3 sequence (DNA): TGTGCCACCAGCAGAGACTTTGCGGAATCTGGGGCCAACGTCCTGACTTTC. Translating gives CATSRDFAESGANVLTF.

This clone has more than one count but fewer than ten. V gene TRBV3-1 (or the pseudogene TRBV3-2) combines with J gene TRBJ2-7; no definite D call. The CDR3 is 11 residues long. V shed 1 base and J shed 4 bases, with 2 bases lying between them. CDR1 and CDR2 (germline): LGHDT, YNNKEL (reference sequence). This CDR3 is CASSQGYEQYF. The CDR3, as DNA: TGTGCCAGCAGCCAAGGTTACGAGCAGTACTTC.

The DNA for the CDR3 is TGTGCCAGCAAAGTTGGGGTGAGACTCGAGCAGTACTTC. Translating gives CASKVGVRLEQYF. V is TRBV28 and J is TRBJ2-7; D gene uncertain. The ends were cut back, 7 bases at V and 6 bases at J, with 16 bases in the middle. The CDR3 consists of 13 residues. Looked up from germline, CDR1 is MDHEN and CDR2 is SYDVKM.

This chain joins TRBV21-1 and TRBJ2-2; the table's D call, TRBD2, has no DNA check behind it. TRBV21-1 is annotated as a pseudogene. The CDR3 totals 16 residues. The CDR3 sequence is CASSRPSGANTGELFF. CDR3 in DNA: TGTGCCAGCAGCAGGCCCAGCGGGGCGAACACCGGGGAGCTGTTTTTT.

The count of this clone is one. The CDR3 loop is CASSHQGDREVDEQYF. CDR3 DNA: TGTGCCAGCAGCCATCAGGGGGACAGGGAAGTCGACGAGCAGTACTTC. The chain links TRBV3-1 (or the pseudogene TRBV3-2) to TRBJ2-7; 9 nucleotides agree with TRBD1. The ends lost 3 bases at V and 5 bases at J; junction bases unmatched: 11. CDR3 length: 16 amino acids. CDR1 and CDR2 from the germline V gene are LGHDT and YNNKEL (reference sequence).

The V call is TRBV4-2, the J call TRBJ2-5; possibly TRBD1 or TRBD2 for D (5 bases each). Germline values: CDR1 LGHNA, CDR2 YNFKEQ. The CDR3 is made up of 15 amino acids. Trimming shortened V by 1 base and J by 7 bases, and 16 bases separated the two germline ends. CDR3 residues: CASSQAGTVGGTQYF. Here the CDR3 DNA reads TGTGCCAGCAGCCAAGCCGGGACCGTAGGAGGGACCCAGTACTTC.

The chain has TRBV10-3 and TRBJ1-6; no clear D. This CDR3 region has 13 residues. CDR1 is ENHRY, CDR2 SYGVKD, per germline. The V end was cut by 4 bases, the J end by 7 bases, with 8 bases between. In nucleotides, the CDR3 is TGTGCCATCAGTGCCGTTGTCAATTCACCCCTCCACTTT. Translating it yields CAISAVVNSPLHF.

J is TRBJ1-1 and V is TRBV18, with D perhaps matching TRBD1 (5 bases). The V end lost 3 bases, the J end lost 3 bases, and 11 bases lay between the germline ends. This CDR3 spans 14 amino acids. The germline V gene has CDR1 KGHSH and CDR2 LQKENI. The CDR3 region is CASSPGGGDTEAFF. The CDR3 nucleotides are TGTGCCAGCTCACCGGGGGGGGGAGACACTGAAGCTTTCTTT.

The rearrangement joins TRBV19 to TRBJ2-2; D might be TRBD1 (6 bases). Trimming stripped 6 bases from V and 3 bases from J, with 17 bases between. The CDR3 runs 16 residues. Germline V gene sequence: CDR1 LNHDA, CDR2 SQIVND (reference sequence). This CDR3 reads CASSQATTGHTGELFF. CDR3 nucleotide sequence: TGTGCCAGTAGCCAGGCCACCACAGGGCACACCGGGGAGCTGTTTTTT.

This chain joins TRBV11-2 and TRBJ2-2; D is tentatively TRBD1 or TRBD2 (5 bases each). The CDR3 contains 14 residues. CDR1 and CDR2 (germline): SGHAT, FQNNGV. V was clipped by 5 bases and J by 1 base, with 8 bases between them. This CDR3 is CASSRGRNTGELFF. The CDR3 DNA sequence: TGTGCCAGCAGCCGGGGCAGGAACACCGGGGAGCTGTTTTTT.

The chain is built from TRBV6-2 or TRBV6-3 and TRBJ1-5; 10 positions match TRBD1. V dropped 7 bases and J dropped 5; count of bases not matched to a gene: 8. The CDR3 spans 15 residues. CDR1 is MNHEY, CDR2 SVGEGT, per germline. CDR3 bases: TGTGCCAGCACCCCTTCGACAGGGGGCTATCAGCCCCAGCATTTT. Protein sequence: CASTPSTGGYQPQHF.

The rearrangement uses TRBV5-8 and TRBJ1-4; 8 nucleotides agree with TRBD1. V dropped 3 bases and J dropped 8; count of bases not matched to a gene: 12. CDR3 length: 16 amino acids. CDR1 is SGHTS and CDR2 is YDEGEE in the germline V gene. CDR3 protein: CASSSGRTGLGEKLFF. The CDR3 coding sequence is TGTGCCAGCAGCTCAGGGAGGACAGGGCTAGGGGAAAAACTGTTTTTT.

The rearrangement links TRBV4-2 to TRBJ1-3, with TRBD1 matching 8 bases. J gave up 4 bases and V 0 bases, and 5 bases lay outside the gene matches. CDR1 and CDR2 (germline): LGHNA, YNFKEQ. The CDR3 runs to 16 residues. CDR3 in amino acids: CASSQDQGASGNTIYF. The CDR3 DNA follows: TGTGCCAGCAGCCAAGACCAGGGGGCGTCAGGAAACACCATATATTTT.

The V gene is TRBV18, the J gene TRBJ2-2; possible D gene TRBD1, 6 bases. CDR1 and CDR2 from the germline V gene are KGHSH and LQKENI. Deletions cut 3 bases from V and 4 bases from J, with 6 bases between. There are 13 residues in the CDR3. The CDR3, as DNA: TGTGCCAGCTCACCGGACAGCACCGGGGAGCTGTTTTTT. This codes for CASSPDSTGELFF. Based on the CDR3 plus reference TRBV18 and TRBJ2-2, the full variable domain is NAGVMQNPRHLVRRRGQEARLRCSPMKGHSHVYWYRQLPEEGLKFMVYLQKENIIDESGMPKERFSAEFPKEGPSILRIQQVVRGDSAAYFCASSPDSTGELFFGEGSRLTVL.

The genes are TRBV3-1 (or the pseudogene TRBV3-2) and TRBJ1-5, with D perhaps TRBD1 (6 bases). Germline V gene sequence: CDR1 LGHDT, CDR2 YNNKEL (reference sequence). The germline V and J ends were trimmed by 5 bases and 5 bases, with 10 bases remaining between them. The CDR3 length is 13 residues. DNA of the CDR3: TGTGCCAGCAGCACAGGGTTGCATCAGCCCCAGCATTTT. Protein: CASSTGLHQPQHF.

Comment on this clone: Other DNA sequences from this sample encode an identical CDR3 as well. V and J are TRBV18 and TRBJ1-5, with D perhaps matching TRBD1 (5 bases). V was trimmed by 2 bases and J by 7 bases, leaving 12 bases between them. The CDR3 consists of 14 residues. Germline-derived CDR1 and CDR2 are KGHSH and LQKENI. The CDR3 nucleotides are TGTGCCAGCTCACCAGGGCAGGGCAGCCAGCCCCAGCATTTT. Translated, it gives CASSPGQGSQPQHF.

V usage is TRBV7-3 and J usage is TRBJ1-2; D is ambiguous. V was shortened by 0 bases and J by 6 bases, with 8 bases between the two germline ends. This CDR3 is built from 13 residues. Germline-derived CDR1 and CDR2 are SGHTA and FQGTGA. In DNA form, the CDR3 reads TGTGCCAGCAGCTTAACGACGTCAGATGGCTACACCTTC. Amino acids: CASSLTTSDGYTF.

This clone was recorded only once. V gene TRBV15 combines with J gene TRBJ2-7, with 8 bases matching TRBD1. CDR1 and CDR2 from the germline V gene are LNHNV and YYDKDF (reference sequence). V gave up 4 bases and J gave up 0 bases; unmatched junction bases: 8. The CDR3 has 16 amino acids. The CDR3 spells CATSIDWTGSSYEQYF. CDR3 in DNA: TGTGCCACCAGCATTGACTGGACAGGGAGCTCCTACGAGCAGTACTTC.

The chain employs TRBV6-5 and TRBJ2-7; D uncertain. V gave up 8 bases and J gave up 3 bases, with 14 bases separating them. CDR3 length equals 13 residues. Germline V gene lookup returns CDR1 MNHEY and CDR2 SVGAGI. The CDR3, as DNA: TGTGCCAGCGGACGTCAAGTCGGCTACGAGCAGTACTTC. Encoded protein: CASGRQVGYEQYF.

This clone appeared once. The gene calls are TRBV18 and TRBJ1-1, with unresolved D. Trimming took 1 base from V and 5 from J, leaving 17 bases between them. The CDR3 spans 16 residues. CDR1 KGHSH and CDR2 LQKENI come from the germline V gene. The CDR3 reads CASSPLSKGVGTEAFF. The CDR3, as DNA: TGTGCCAGCTCACCACTTAGTAAGGGAGTGGGGACTGAAGCTTTCTTT.

This chain connects TRBV6-2 or TRBV6-3 to TRBJ2-1, with TRBD1 matching 8 bases. From germline, CDR1 is MNHEY and CDR2 SVGEGT. The ends lost 4 bases at V and 8 bases at J; junction bases unmatched: 10. CDR3 size: 15 residues. The CDR3: CASSSRGLPRDEQFF. The CDR3, as DNA: TGTGCCAGCAGTTCCAGGGGGCTCCCTAGGGATGAGCAGTTCTTC.

The V gene is TRBV6-5, the J gene TRBJ1-6, with D perhaps matching TRBD1 (6 bases). Germline loops: CDR1 MNHEY, CDR2 SVGAGI. CDR3 length: 16 amino acids. The V and J ends lost 0 bases and 11 bases respectively, with 17 bases between them. CDR3 nucleotides: TGTGCCAGCAGTTACTCCCCACAGGGCGGTACGGCACCCCTCCACTTT. It encodes CASSYSPQGGTAPLHF.